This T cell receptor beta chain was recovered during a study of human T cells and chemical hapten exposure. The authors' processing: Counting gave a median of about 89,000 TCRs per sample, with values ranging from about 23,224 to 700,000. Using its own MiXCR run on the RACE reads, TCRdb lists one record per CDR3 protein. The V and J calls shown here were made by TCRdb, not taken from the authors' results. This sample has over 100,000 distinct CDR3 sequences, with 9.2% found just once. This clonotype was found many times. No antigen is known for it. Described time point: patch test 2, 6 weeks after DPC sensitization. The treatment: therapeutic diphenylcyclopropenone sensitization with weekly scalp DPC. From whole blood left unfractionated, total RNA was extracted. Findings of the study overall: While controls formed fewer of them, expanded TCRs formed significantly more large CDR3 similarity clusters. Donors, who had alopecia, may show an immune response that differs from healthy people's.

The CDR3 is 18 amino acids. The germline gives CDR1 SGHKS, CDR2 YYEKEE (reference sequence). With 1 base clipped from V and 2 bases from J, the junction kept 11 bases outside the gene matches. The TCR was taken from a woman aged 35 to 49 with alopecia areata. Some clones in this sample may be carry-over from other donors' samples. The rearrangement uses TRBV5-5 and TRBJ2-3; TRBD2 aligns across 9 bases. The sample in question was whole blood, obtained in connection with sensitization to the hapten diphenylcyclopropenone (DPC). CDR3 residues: CASSLLAGAIDNTDTQYF. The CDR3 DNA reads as TGTGCCAGCAGCTTGTTAGCGGGGGCGATCGATAACACAGATACGCAGTATTTT.